The present TCR beta chain was sequenced within a study of blood T cells in healthy people across ages. This clonotype was observed a few times. A sample-barcoded 5' primer and a J-beta primer mix were used in a second PCR of roughly 6 to 11 cycles. TCRdb re-called the 5' RACE reads through MiXCR, storing one row per CDR3 protein. The sample carries about 680,000 distinct CDR3 sequences, over 45% recorded once. After removal of 4 bases from V and 9 bases from J, the junction contained 6 bases not matched to a gene. Looked up from germline, CDR1 is SQVTM and CDR2 is ANQGSEA. The length of the CDR3 is 14 residues.

The TCR sequence derives from a woman in her sixties in good health. The V gene is TRBV29-1, the J gene TRBJ2-1; 13 nucleotides line up with TRBD2. The sequencing sample was made of blood. CDR3 loop: CSVVTSGRFAEQFF. In DNA, the CDR3 is TGCAGCGTTGTGACTAGCGGGAGGTTTGCTGAGCAGTTCTTC.